The following is a T cell receptor (beta chain) sequence with its context. CDR3 length: 13 amino acids. With 6 bases clipped from V and 8 bases from J, the junction kept 6 bases outside the gene matches. Germline V gene sequence: CDR1 LGHDT, CDR2 YNNKEL (reference sequence). The data originate from a study of T cell responses to AZD1222 COVID-19 vaccine. TCRdb keeps only in-frame clones here, not all; method: immunoSEQ multiplex PCR. The table includes 160,000 or so clones, about 91% detected once. The input for sequencing was peripheral blood, taken 28 days after the second AZD1222 dose. The rearrangement links TRBV3-1 (or the pseudogene TRBV3-2) to TRBJ1-3; TRBD1 matches 8 bases. This sequence originates from an adult who received the AZD1222 COVID-19 vaccine. The CDR3 DNA sequence: TGTGCCAGCAGACCAGGGGGCGAAGACACCATATATTTT. It codes for CASRPGGEDTIYF.